This TCR beta chain was identified during a study of T cells in Graves' hyperthyroidism and ophthalmopathy (dated by TCRdb to the late 2010s). Background on the whole study: Peripheral blood samples were taken at initial diagnosis, before any treatment was given. The paper reports TCR Vbeta CDR3 sequencing of roughly 140 peripheral blood samples: 40 to 45 ophthalmopathy, fewer than 80 hyperthyroidism and roughly 17 progressor patients. Prospective prediction of ophthalmopathy was tested in an independent validation cohort of about 19 hyperthyroidism patients and roughly 16 patients who later progressed to ophthalmopathy. In about 6 Graves' hyperthyroidism patients, the study also compared T-cell repertoires from thyroid tissue with T-cell repertoires from blood. For training and testing, the 100 or so patients in the discovery cohort were randomly divided in a 7:3 ratio. Once sampling was done, hyperthyroidism patients were given methimazole at a starting dose of 30 mg daily, whereas ophthalmopathy patients were given high-dose intravenous methylprednisolone. To identify distinguishing TCR V-J signatures, a discovery cohort of 90 to 100 patients was used, comprising 43 with Graves' ophthalmopathy and 57 with stable Graves' hyperthyroidism.

This clonotype was seen more than once but under ten times. Its binding antigen is unknown. At one boundary the junction diverges from the germline segment, which might be a read error. Amplification of TCR beta CDR3 regions was carried out from RNA transcripts. A first-round RT-PCR of the TCR CDR3 used the HTBI primer set with the Qiagen OneStep RT-PCR kit. Libraries were constructed in a second round of multiplex PCR, after which size selection and purification were carried out. The libraries were sequenced on an Illumina HiSeq2000 using paired-end 100 bp reads. The paper's data handling went like this. SOAPnuke was used to process the raw data, removing reads that contained adapters or uncalled bases, had a mean Phred below 15, or lacked an exact match to the constant primer or identifier. High-quality paired reads were merged with COPE v1.2.5, and unique nucleotide sequences were defined as clonotypes. MiTCR v1.1 was used to align the clonotypes against IMGT TRBV, TRBD and TRBJ reference segments. The analysis was restricted to V-J combinations with a frequency above 0.0001, which together covered roughly 99% of the repertoires. A TCS score was defined as the ratio between F50 (clonal expansion) and ExV (chaos), using BLOSUM62-based TCRdist between CDR3 peptides within each V-J. Welch's t-statistics and random forest reduced fewer than 600 V-J features to about 13, which were used in a naive Bayes classifier (R e1071). TCRdb's own reprocessing of the public reads used fastp at Q25 and MiXCR and kept productive beta chains. Entries that share a CDR3 protein sequence are merged under the most common genes and DNA. What appears here as the V and J calls and clone size reflects TCRdb's work, not the paper's. The sample table contains approximately 400,000 distinct CDR3 sequences; only one count was recorded for approximately 14% of them. The ten largest clonotypes hold 25% to 35% of the sample.

Hyperthyroidism patients were newly diagnosed, with disease duration under 2 months, and aged 18 to 65 years. Exclusion was applied to patients with uncontrolled infections, other autoimmune diseases, pregnancy or lactation. Diagnoses relied on clinical symptoms, serum thyroxine and TRAb, thyroid ultrasound and orbital computed tomography. For progressor patients, blood was drawn at the first diagnosis of hyperthyroidism, before any ophthalmopathy symptoms had appeared. PBMCs were isolated from 10 ml of fresh peripheral blood by Ficoll-Paque density gradient centrifugation. Progressor patients were defined as those initially diagnosed with Graves' hyperthyroidism in whom ophthalmopathy developed during follow-up. Trizol reagent was used to extract total RNA, and RNA quality was then checked on an Agilent 2100 Bioanalyzer. General conclusions and limits of the study: Most expanded thyroid clonotypes (frequency above 0.001) were also detected in blood, suggesting blood repertoires may reflect thyroid immune responses. In validation, progression to ophthalmopathy was predicted by the model with approximately 67% sensitivity and 72% to 80% specificity, a median of about 6 months before onset. A 13 V-J signature model separated ophthalmopathy from stable hyperthyroidism, with nearly 90% sensitivity and 81.08% specificity in cross-validation and 80%/75% in testing. Sample size was not statistically predetermined, and investigators were not blinded to group allocation.

Sequenced: blood. The clonotype originates from a woman aged 18-29 years with Graves' hyperthyroidism that later progressed to Graves' ophthalmopathy.

The CDR3 protein sequence reads: CSAPVAGEIYERYF. The sequenced DNA: TGCAGTGCTCCGGTAGCGGGAGAAATCTACGAGCGGTACTTC. This receptor chain uses TRBV20-1 and TRBJ2-7, with TRBD2 matching 9 junction bases. Spanning cysteine to phenylalanine, the CDR3 consists of 14 amino acids. Only the CDR3 region is kept as DNA, spanning 42 bases read in frame from base 1. From a lookup of the germline V gene (reference sequence), CDR1 and CDR2 are DFQATT and SNEGSKA.